This record concerns one T cell receptor beta chain sequence. This sample was taken from a study of blood T cell repertoires in COVID-19. Recovered status in Cohort 3 required two negative PCRs, clearance, or symptom resolution. Measured with immunoSEQ multiplex PCR; TCRdb has only the in-frame clones, and not every one. This sample yields some 320,000 clones, of which around 86% are seen a single time; 4.5% to 6.5% belongs to the top ten. V lost 6 bases and J 2 bases, leaving 10 bases between the germline ends. Germline V lookup: CDR1 MDHEN, CDR2 SYDVKM. CDR3 length equals 13 residues. The sample comprised PBMCs or T cells enriched from blood (not recorded which). This rearrangement joins TRBV28 to TRBJ1-1; D may be TRBD1 (5 bases). The receptor was isolated from a man aged 60 to 75 who had recovered from COVID-19. CDR3 DNA: TGTGCCAGCAGATGGGGGGGTAACACTGAAGCTTTCTTT. This gives the protein CASRWGGNTEAFF.